The 9 T cell receptor beta chains below all came from one sample that was sequenced in a study of blood T cell repertoires in COVID-19. The repertoire was sequenced with immunoSEQ multiplex PCR; TCRdb's copy has only in-frame clones and lacks some. The sample has about 120,000 clones, almost 70% seen once. The sequenced material came from peripheral blood. The receptors shown here come from a woman in her seventies with acute or convalescent COVID-19.

This clone came up a few times. The genes are TRBV5-6 and TRBJ2-5, with 12 bases identical to TRBD2. The germline V gene has CDR1 SGHDT and CDR2 YYEEEE. The CDR3 runs 15 residues. V lost 4 bases and J lost 3; bases outside the gene matches: 4. The CDR3 loop is CASSRRLAGEETQYF. In DNA form, the CDR3 reads TGTGCCAGCAGCCGACGACTAGCGGGAGAAGAGACCCAGTACTTC.

This clone occurred a few times. The V and J genes are TRBV7-9 and TRBJ1-2, with 7 bases lining up with TRBD1. V lost 4 bases, J lost 7 bases, and 6 bases stayed unmatched. CDR1 and CDR2 from the germline V gene are SEHNR and FQNEAQ (reference sequence). The CDR3 has 13 amino acids. The CDR3 nucleotides read TGTGCCAGCAGCTCCACCCGGACAGGTGGCTACACCTTC. Translating gives CASSSTRTGGYTF.

The CDR3 DNA is TGTGCCAGCAGCCAACTAGCGGGAGACACCGGGGAGCTGTTTTTT. Translated, it gives CASSQLAGDTGELFF. The chain uses TRBV9 and TRBJ2-2; 11 bases are a match to TRBD2. From germline, CDR1 is SGDLS and CDR2 YYNGEE. The CDR3 runs to 15 residues. The V and J ends lost 4 bases and 3 bases, in that order; junction bases with no gene match: 2.

The rearrangement joins TRBV7-2 to TRBJ1-3; TRBD1 is a possible D gene (6 bases). The germline V gene encodes CDR1 SGHTA and CDR2 FQGNSA. The CDR3 spans 14 residues. V was trimmed by 4 bases and J by 2 bases, leaving 9 bases between them. This CDR3 reads CASSSGDPGNTIYF. For the CDR3, the DNA is TGTGCCAGCAGCTCAGGGGATCCTGGAAACACCATATATTTT.

This clone was counted a few times. The chain combines TRBV5-4 with TRBJ2-3, with 9 bases identical to TRBD2. The CDR3 has 15 amino acids. V shed 0 bases, J shed 4 bases, and the junction held 3 bases outside the gene matches. CDR1 SGHNT and CDR2 YYREEE come from the germline V gene (reference sequence). CDR3 loop: CASSLGGGAADTQYF. CDR3 sequence (DNA): TGTGCCAGCAGCTTGGGCGGGGGGGCTGCAGATACGCAGTATTTT.

This chain connects TRBV11-2 to TRBJ2-1, with D hard to call. In germline, CDR1 is SGHAT, CDR2 FQNNGV. Trimming cost V 2 bases and J 8 bases, with 4 bases left between them. The CDR3 consists of 11 residues. The CDR3 region has the DNA TGTGCCAGCAGCTTATTCGATGAGCAGTTCTTC. Its translation is CASSLFDEQFF.

The J gene is TRBJ1-1, the V gene TRBV19; no clear D gene. The V end lost 3 bases, the J end lost 4 bases, and 12 bases lay between the germline ends. CDR3 size: 14 residues. The germline CDR1 and CDR2 sequences are LNHDA and SQIVND (reference sequence). The CDR3 here is CASSIRGGSTEAFF. Here the CDR3 DNA reads TGTGCCAGTAGTATTCGGGGAGGGAGCACTGAAGCTTTCTTT.

This chain uses TRBV30 with TRBJ1-3; a weak D match, TRBD1 (6 bases). Germline lookup yields CDR1 GTSNPN and CDR2 SVGIG (reference sequence). This CDR3 is 15 amino acids long. Trimming pared 5 bases from V and 0 bases from J, leaving 14 bases between. CDR3 sequence (DNA): TGTGCCTGGGCCGGACAGCCGGACTCTGGAAACACCATATATTTT. The encoded protein is CAWAGQPDSGNTIYF.

Details on this clone: At one end, the junction sequence differs from germline, possibly due to a read error. This chain links TRBV11-2 with TRBJ2-7; D is perhaps TRBD1 (6 bases). Per germline, CDR1 SGHAT and CDR2 FQNNGV. The CDR3 extends over 15 amino acids. CDR3 residues: CASSLEIQGIHEQYF. Here the CDR3 DNA reads TGTGCCAGCAGCCTAGAGATACAGGGTATCCACGAGCAGTACTTC.